These 29 T cell receptor beta chains were sequenced from one sample in a study of blood T cell repertoires in COVID-19. Here immunoSEQ multiplex PCR was the method, and the copy in TCRdb shows in-frame clones only, minus some. This sample has under 200,000 clones, with 65% to 80% found just once. The specimen sequenced was peripheral blood. The receptor source for this set is a man between 60 and 75 years old with acute or convalescent COVID-19.

V usage is TRBV28 and J usage is TRBJ1-1; 10 positions agree with TRBD1. The V segment lost 6 bases and the J segment 7 bases; nucleotides outside the gene matches: 5. Germline CDR1 reads MDHEN; CDR2 reads SYDVKM. This CDR3 is built from 13 residues. In nucleotides, the CDR3 is TGTGCCAGCAGAGACAGGGGGCTTAATGAAGCTTTCTTT. As protein: CASRDRGLNEAFF.

The chain combines TRBV30 with TRBJ2-2; 8 bases line up with TRBD1. The germline gives CDR1 GTSNPN, CDR2 SVGIG (reference sequence). J lost 4 bases, V lost 2 bases, and 3 bases had no gene match. This CDR3 has 14 amino acids. The CDR3 region has the DNA TGTGCCTGGAGTCCCGACAGGGGCACCGGGGAGCTGTTTTTT. Its translation is CAWSPDRGTGELFF.

The rearrangement uses TRBV19 and TRBJ2-1; TRBD2 agrees at 7 bases. This CDR3 contains 16 residues. CDR1 is LNHDA and CDR2 is SQIVND in the germline V gene (reference sequence). V shed 6 bases and J 2 bases; nucleotides not matched to a gene: 10. The CDR3 here is CASRPVGGGTYNEQFF. CDR3 coding DNA: TGTGCCAGTAGGCCCGTAGGCGGGGGAACCTACAATGAGCAGTTCTTC.

The chain joins TRBV7-2 to TRBJ1-2; possibly TRBD1 for D (6 bases). The germline V and J ends were trimmed by 6 bases and 4 bases, with 12 bases remaining between them. The CDR3 sequence is 13 residues long. In germline, CDR1 is SGHTA, CDR2 FQGNSA. Here the CDR3 DNA reads TGTGCCAGCAGAGCCACAGGGACCTATGGCTACACCTTC. Translating gives CASRATGTYGYTF. Together with reference TRBV7-2 and TRBJ1-2, the CDR3 gives the full variable domain: GAGVSQSPSNKVTEKGKDVELRCDPISGHTALYWYRQSLGQGLEFLIYFQGNSAPDKSGLPSDRFSAERTGGSVSTLTIQRTQQEDSAVYLCASRATGTYGYTFGSGTRLTVV.

The V and J genes are TRBV5-1 and TRBJ1-2; 9 nucleotides line up with TRBD1. J was trimmed by 5 bases and V by 2 bases; bases with no gene match: 10. The CDR3 runs to 16 residues. CDR1 and CDR2 (germline): SGHRS, YFSETQ. The CDR3 reads CASSLDLTGGGYGYTF. The DNA of the CDR3 is TGCGCCAGCAGCTTAGACCTGACAGGGGGAGGTTATGGCTACACCTTC. The variable domain in full, with the rest retrieved from reference TRBV5-1 and TRBJ1-2, is KAGVTQTPRYLIKTRGQQVTLSCSPISGHRSVSWYQQTPGQGLQFLFEYFSETQRNKGNFPGRFSGRQFSNSRSEMNVSTLELGDSALYLCASSLDLTGGGYGYTFGSGTRLTVV.

The J gene is TRBJ2-1, the V gene TRBV9; TRBD2 aligns across 12 bases. Germline V gives CDR1 SGDLS, CDR2 YYNGEE. J lost 10 bases, V lost 4 bases, and 0 bases had no gene match. The CDR3 is made up of 12 amino acids. CDR3 DNA: TGTGCCAGCAGCACTAGCGGGGGGGAGCAGTTCTTC. Translation: CASSTSGGEQFF.

This chain connects TRBV9 to TRBJ2-3; TRBD2 is a possible D gene (7 bases). V was trimmed by 4 bases and J by 4 bases, leaving 19 bases between them. Germline V CDR1 and CDR2: SGDLS, YYNGEE. The CDR3 has 16 residues. The CDR3 sequence: CASSTIVGGAADTQYF. The CDR3 DNA is TGTGCCAGCAGCACCATAGTGGGGGGGGCCGCAGATACGCAGTATTTT. Full variable domain (rest looked up from reference TRBV9 and TRBJ2-3): DSGVTQTPKHLITATGQRVTLRCSPRSGDLSVYWYQQSLDQGLQFLIQYYNGEERAKGNILERFSAQQFPDLHSELNLSSLELGDSALYFCASSTIVGGAADTQYFGPGTRLTVL.

The J gene is TRBJ1-3, the V gene TRBV30; D call uncertain. Trimming took 6 bases from V and 0 from J, leaving 12 bases between them. CDR1 and CDR2 (germline): GTSNPN, SVGIG (reference sequence). The CDR3 has 14 residues. Here the CDR3 reads CACRTGSSGNTIYF. CDR3 nucleotides: TGTGCCTGCCGGACGGGAAGCTCTGGAAACACCATATATTTT.

The chain couples TRBV5-8 to TRBJ2-7; D might be TRBD1 (6 bases). The CDR3 is 15 amino acids. Germline V gene lookup returns CDR1 SGHTS and CDR2 YDEGEE. The V and J ends lost 4 bases and 3 bases respectively, with 17 bases between them. The CDR3 spells CASSLRDTLDYEQYF. The CDR3 DNA reads as TGTGCCAGCAGCCTGAGGGACACTCTGGACTACGAGCAGTACTTC.

This clone came up once. V is TRBV29-1 and J is TRBJ2-4; 11 bases align to TRBD2. Germline CDR1 and CDR2: SQVTM and ANQGSEA. The CDR3 totals 15 residues. Trimming removed 3 bases from V and 8 bases from J; junction bases left unmatched: 9. CDR3 in DNA: TGCAGCGTTGATGGTAGCGGGGGGGTCGGTGACATTCAGTACTTC. Protein product: CSVDGSGGVGDIQYF.

CDR3: CASSQREGGQPQHF. CDR3 sequence (DNA): TGTGCCAGCAGCCAAAGGGAAGGAGGTCAGCCCCAGCATTTT. The chain links TRBV6-5 to TRBJ1-5, with D hard to call. The germline CDR1 and CDR2 sequences are MNHEY and SVGAGI. The CDR3 is 14 amino acids. Between the trimmed V and J ends, which lost 6 bases and 6 bases, there was a span of 15 bases.

The chain carries TRBV10-3 and TRBJ1-4; unclear D gene. This CDR3 spans 15 amino acids. V dropped 6 bases and J dropped 3 bases, with 14 bases sitting between them. Germline CDR1 ENHRY, CDR2 SYGVKD. The CDR3 region is CAIRADLEANEKLFF. In DNA form, the CDR3 reads TGTGCCATCAGGGCAGATCTGGAGGCTAATGAAAAACTGTTTTTT.

The chain has TRBV19 and TRBJ2-7; 8 bases fit TRBD1. The CDR3 has 14 amino acids. Germline values: CDR1 LNHDA, CDR2 SQIVND (reference sequence). Trimming cost V 5 bases and J 3 bases; bases outside gene matches: 6. CDR3 coding DNA: TGTGCCAGTAGTCTCGACAGGGGCGACTACGAGCAGTACTTC. Its translation is CASSLDRGDYEQYF.

The rearrangement joins TRBV6-5 to TRBJ2-3; TRBD2 matches at 10 bases. CDR1 is MNHEY, CDR2 SVGAGI, per germline. Trimming took 8 bases from V and 5 from J; bases not matched to a gene: 7. This CDR3 contains 14 residues. The CDR3, as DNA: TGTGCCAGCGGGAATAGCGGGGGGTTAGATACGCAGTATTTT. Its protein product is CASGNSGGLDTQYF.

This chain connects TRBV25-1 to TRBJ1-6; D is unresolved. V was shortened by 8 bases and J by 0 bases, with 11 bases between the two germline ends. CDR1 is MGHDK and CDR2 is SYGVNS in the germline V gene. This CDR3 has 15 amino acids. The CDR3 region is CASRGESSYNSPLHF. The CDR3 DNA reads TGTGCCAGCCGCGGGGAGAGCTCCTATAATTCACCCCTCCACTTT.

The J gene is TRBJ2-3, the V gene TRBV7-3; D ambiguous. Germline V CDR1 and CDR2: SGHTA, FQGTGA. Trimming cost V 5 bases and J 4 bases, with 10 bases left between them. The CDR3 spans 13 residues. CDR3 region: CASSTWASDTQYF. Written as DNA, the CDR3 is TGTGCCAGCAGCACCTGGGCGTCAGATACGCAGTATTTT.

A few counts support this clone. The chain uses TRBV7-3 and TRBJ2-1; 7 nucleotides agree with TRBD1. Germline CDR1 and CDR2: SGHTA and FQGTGA. The CDR3 has 14 amino acids. Losses at the gene ends were 5 bases for V and 4 bases for J; bases not matched to a gene: 5. The CDR3 loop is CASSPGGEYNEQFF. The CDR3 nucleotides are TGTGCCAGCAGCCCAGGGGGAGAATACAATGAGCAGTTCTTC.

J is TRBJ1-2 and V is TRBV5-4; the match to TRBD1 covers 8 bases. The CDR3 totals 14 residues. Germline CDR1 and CDR2: SGHNT and YYREEE (reference sequence). V shed 1 base and J 2 bases; nucleotides not matched to a gene: 1. The CDR3 DNA follows: TGTGCCAGCAGCTTGCAGGGGGCCAACTATGGCTACACCTTC. As protein: CASSLQGANYGYTF. Full variable domain (rest looked up from reference TRBV5-4 and TRBJ1-2): ETGVTQSPTHLIKTRGQQVTLRCSSQSGHNTVSWYQQALGQGPQFIFQYYREEENGRGNFPPRFSGLQFPNYSSELNVNALELDDSALYLCASSLQGANYGYTFGSGTRLTVV.

Details on this clone: The same CDR3 also results from other DNA sequences found in this sample. This chain joins TRBV19 and TRBJ1-2, with TRBD1 matching 7 bases. Germline V gene lookup returns CDR1 LNHDA and CDR2 SQIVND (reference sequence). The CDR3 sequence is 13 residues long. The V segment lost 1 base and the J segment 4 bases; nucleotides outside the gene matches: 0. Written as DNA, the CDR3 is TGTGCCAGTAGTATAGGGACAGGCTATGGCTACACCTTC. Its translation: CASSIGTGYGYTF.

As to this clone: A much larger clone lies one base from this, so it may be a read error. The chain is built from TRBV9 and TRBJ2-1; D remains ambiguous. The V gene lost 2 bases and the J gene lost 4 bases, with 4 bases spanning the gap. Germline CDR1 reads SGDLS; CDR2 reads YYNGEE. The CDR3 covers 12 residues. The CDR3, as DNA: TGTGCCAGCAGCGTTCAATACAATGAGCAGTTCTTC. Its protein is CASSVQYNEQFF.

This sequence joins TRBV10-3 and TRBJ2-1, with 9 bases lining up with TRBD2. This CDR3 contains 16 residues. V lost 0 bases to trimming and J lost 10 bases; unmatched junction nucleotides: 10. CDR1 is ENHRY and CDR2 is SYGVKD in the germline V gene. CDR3 protein: CAISESMPGLAPEQFF. The CDR3 DNA reads as TGTGCCATCAGTGAGTCAATGCCGGGACTAGCACCCGAGCAGTTCTTC.

The chain links TRBV5-1 to TRBJ2-5, with 7 bases lining up with TRBD1. Losses at the gene ends were 0 bases for V and 1 base for J; bases not matched to a gene: 6. The CDR3 has 16 amino acids. CDR1 SGHRS and CDR2 YFSETQ come from the germline V gene. The CDR3 coding sequence is TGCGCCAGCAGCTTGGGTTGGACAGGAGCCCAAGAGACCCAGTACTTC. The encoded protein is CASSLGWTGAQETQYF.

The chain joins TRBV4-1 to TRBJ1-6; a weak D match, TRBD1 (6 bases). Germline CDR1 reads MGHRA; CDR2 reads YSYEKL. The ends were cut back, 1 base at V and 7 bases at J, with 11 bases in the middle. The CDR3 covers 15 residues. CDR3 coding DNA: TGCGCCAGCAGCCAAGGTGACAGGACGAATTCACCCCTCCACTTT. It codes for CASSQGDRTNSPLHF.

The genes are TRBV19 and TRBJ1-2; tentatively, D is TRBD1 (5 bases). Germline values: CDR1 LNHDA, CDR2 SQIVND (reference sequence). This CDR3 contains 16 residues. The V end was cut by 3 bases, the J end by 7 bases, with 21 bases between. CDR3 sequence: CASSILQGQGQAGYTF. Here the CDR3 DNA reads TGTGCCAGTAGTATTCTCCAAGGGCAGGGTCAAGCTGGCTACACCTTC.

The chain combines TRBV30 with TRBJ1-6; a possible D gene is TRBD1 (5 bases). Germline loops: CDR1 GTSNPN, CDR2 SVGIG (reference sequence). Deletions cut 3 bases from V and 5 bases from J, with 14 bases between. The CDR3 has 15 residues. The CDR3 coding sequence is TGTGCCTGGAGGGGGACTCAGTTCCATAATTCACCCCTCCACTTT. This codes for CAWRGTQFHNSPLHF.

The chain combines TRBV13 with TRBJ2-7; 7 bases are a match to TRBD1. V lost 4 bases and J lost 6; bases outside the gene matches: 12. CDR1 and CDR2 from the germline V gene are PRHDT and FYEKMQ (reference sequence). CDR3 length: 15 amino acids. The CDR3 DNA follows: TGTGCCAGCAGCTCCCCGGACAGGCCTTGGGGCGAGCAGTACTTC. It encodes CASSSPDRPWGEQYF.

In DNA form, the CDR3 reads TGTGCCAGCAGCTTAGGGGGGGACAGGGGTAGCACTGAAGCTTTCTTT. Translating gives CASSLGGDRGSTEAFF. This chain connects TRBV7-2 to TRBJ1-1, with 10 bases fitting TRBD1. The CDR3 is made up of 16 amino acids. Germline V gives CDR1 SGHTA, CDR2 FQGNSA. V gave up 1 base and J gave up 4 bases; unmatched junction bases: 6.

V usage is TRBV5-4 and J usage is TRBJ1-4, with a tentative D call TRBD1 (6 bases). Germline CDR1 is SGHNT and CDR2 is YYREEE (reference sequence). With 3 bases removed from V and 0 bases from J, the gap between germline ends came to 9 bases. CDR3 length: 15 residues. This chain's CDR3 is CASSSTGPTNEKLFF. CDR3 nucleotides: TGTGCCAGCAGCTCAACAGGGCCAACTAATGAAAAACTGTTTTTT.

V gene TRBV19 combines with J gene TRBJ2-7; 13 bases map to TRBD2. Germline V CDR1 and CDR2: LNHDA, SQIVND (reference sequence). V dropped 5 bases and J dropped 4; count of bases not matched to a gene: 8. The CDR3 extends over 16 amino acids. Written as DNA, the CDR3 is TGTGCCAGTAGTTCCCGGACTAGCGGGGGCGAATACGAGCAGTACTTC. Translating gives CASSSRTSGGEYEQYF.